This T cell receptor beta chain originates from a study of Tregs in tolerant kidney transplant recipients. CDR1 is LGHNA, CDR2 YNFKEQ, per germline. Trimming cost V 0 bases and J 2 bases, with 8 bases left between them. The CDR3 runs to 15 residues. TCRdb's copy holds only in-frame clones and misses some; the assay was immunoSEQ multiplex PCR. The sample yields about 240,000 clones, approximately 83% seen once. Material for sequencing was CD4+ T cells from blood. The chain is built from TRBV4-2 and TRBJ2-1; D might be TRBD2 (5 bases). This TCR came from a human donor in good health. CDR3 sequence (DNA): TGTGCCAGCAGCCAAGACGGGATCGCCTACAATGAGCAGTTCTTC. Its translation: CASSQDGIAYNEQFF.